What follows are 32 T cell receptor beta chains derived from one specimen sequenced in a study of radiation and T cells in renal cell carcinoma. Treatment specified: treatment-naive control, cytoreductive nephrectomy. Generated by immunoSEQ multiplex PCR, the TCRdb table keeps only in-frame clones and is missing some. The repertoire holds about 15,000 clones, with about two thirds as singletons. This specimen consisted of tumor tissue, obtained from a patient whose treatment was nephrectomy without radiotherapy. Receptors were obtained from a man aged 55-75 years with renal cell carcinoma.

In its sample, this clone was seen a few times. V is TRBV2 and J is TRBJ2-2; no clear D gene. CDR1 SNHLY and CDR2 FYNNEI come from the germline V gene. The CDR3 spans 11 residues. V was trimmed by 7 bases and J by 4 bases, leaving 4 bases between them. The CDR3 region has the DNA TGTGCCAGCACGGCCACCGGGGAGCTGTTTTTT. It is translated as CASTATGELFF.

This clone turned up a few times. This chain links TRBV4-3 with TRBJ1-5; D remains unclear. Between the trimmed V and J ends, which lost 0 bases and 4 bases, there was a span of 13 bases. This CDR3 comprises 16 residues. CDR1 LGHNA and CDR2 YSLEER come from the germline V gene. The CDR3 nucleotides are TGCGCCAGCAGCCAAGATACGGGCAAGAGGAATCAGCCCCAGCATTTT. Encoded protein: CASSQDTGKRNQPQHF.

The rearrangement uses TRBV4-2 and TRBJ2-1; 9 positions match TRBD2. This CDR3 spans 14 amino acids. CDR1 is LGHNA and CDR2 is YNFKEQ in the germline V gene. The trim removed 6 bases at V and 9 bases at J, leaving 9 bases unmatched. The CDR3 region is CASSRASGTGEQFF. CDR3 coding DNA: TGTGCCAGCAGTCGGGCTAGCGGGACCGGTGAGCAGTTCTTC.

The chain recombines TRBV21-1 with TRBJ2-1; the tabulated D call, TRBD2, remains unverified against the DNA. TRBV21-1 is shown as a pseudogene. The CDR3 is made up of 15 amino acids. This chain's CDR3 is CASSSTGRSPHEQFF. In DNA form, the CDR3 reads TGTGCCAGCTCCTCTACCGGGAGGTCCCCACATGAGCAGTTCTTC.

This chain joins TRBV7-2 and TRBJ1-2; 8 bases are shared with TRBD1. The CDR3 extends over 15 amino acids. Looked up from germline, CDR1 is SGHTA and CDR2 is FQGNSA. V lost 2 bases and J lost 2; bases outside the gene matches: 4. The CDR3 DNA follows: TGTGCCAGCAGCTTAAGGGACAGGAGGAACTATGGCTACACCTTC. Encoded protein: CASSLRDRRNYGYTF.

The rearrangement links TRBV7-2 to TRBJ1-2; D unclear. CDR3 length: 12 residues. The germline V gene has CDR1 SGHTA and CDR2 FQGNSA. Trimming took off 5 bases at V and 6 bases at J, with 10 bases between the two ends. The CDR3 region has the DNA TGTGCCAGCAGCCCTCCCGGGAATGGCTACACCTTC. Translating gives CASSPPGNGYTF.

This clone turned up a few times. The genes are TRBV6-5 and TRBJ2-1, with 10 positions matching TRBD2. The CDR3 totals 14 residues. Germline trimming cut 7 bases from V and 5 bases from J; bases unmatched to any gene: 5. From germline, CDR1 is MNHEY and CDR2 SVGAGI. CDR3 sequence reads: CASNGAGGDNEQFF. The CDR3 region has the DNA TGTGCCAGCAACGGAGCGGGAGGGGACAATGAGCAGTTCTTC.

The chain carries TRBV6-6 and TRBJ1-2; D gene unclear. There are 12 residues in the CDR3. Germline-derived CDR1 and CDR2 are MNHNY and SVGAGI (reference sequence). V lost 8 bases and J 6 bases, leaving 13 bases between the germline ends. CDR3 residues: CASGRREDGYTF. DNA of the CDR3: TGTGCCAGCGGTAGGAGGGAGGATGGCTACACCTTC.

The J gene is TRBJ2-2, the V gene TRBV9; 10 positions agree with TRBD1. Losses at the gene ends were 3 bases for V and 5 bases for J; bases not matched to a gene: 4. The germline V gene encodes CDR1 SGDLS and CDR2 YYNGEE. CDR3 length: 15 amino acids. CDR3 bases: TGTGCCAGCAGCGGGGACAGGGGAGAAACCGGGGAGCTGTTTTTT. Its protein is CASSGDRGETGELFF. The full variable domain, with the rest looked up from reference TRBV9 and TRBJ2-2, is DSGVTQTPKHLITATGQRVTLRCSPRSGDLSVYWYQQSLDQGLQFLIQYYNGEERAKGNILERFSAQQFPDLHSELNLSSLELGDSALYFCASSGDRGETGELFFGEGSRLTVL.

J is TRBJ2-7 and V is TRBV7-9, with unresolved D. Trimming shortened V by 2 bases and J by 2 bases, and 4 bases separated the two germline ends. The CDR3 runs 12 residues. Germline assignment: CDR1 SEHNR and CDR2 FQNEAQ (reference sequence). In DNA, the CDR3 is TGTGCCAGCAGCTTACTCCCCTACGAGCAGTACTTC. As protein: CASSLLPYEQYF.

This chain links TRBV5-1 with TRBJ1-3; D not certain. Trimming removed 2 bases at V and 0 bases at J, with 12 bases between. The CDR3 has 16 amino acids. Germline lookup yields CDR1 SGHRS and CDR2 YFSETQ. CDR3 nucleotides: TGCGCCAGCAGCTTTGAGGAGAGTCGCTCTGGAAACACCATATATTTT. Its translation: CASSFEESRSGNTIYF.

This chain connects TRBV10-1 to TRBJ2-4; D is possibly TRBD1 (6 bases). This CDR3 spans 16 amino acids. CDR1 and CDR2 from the germline V gene are WNHNN and SYGVQD (reference sequence). Trimming took 3 bases from V and 0 from J, leaving 12 bases between them. The CDR3: CASSDYRALAKNIQYF. CDR3 DNA sequence: TGCGCCAGCAGTGATTACAGGGCTCTAGCCAAAAACATTCAGTACTTC.

This clone showed up just once. This chain connects TRBV5-1 to TRBJ1-4; no reliable D call. The germline gives CDR1 SGHRS, CDR2 YFSETQ. The CDR3 has 14 amino acids. Between the trimmed V and J ends, which lost 0 bases and 8 bases, there was a span of 11 bases. The CDR3 reads CASSLAQRGEKLFF. The DNA of the CDR3 is TGCGCCAGCAGCTTGGCACAGCGGGGAGAAAAACTGTTTTTT.

The rearrangement joins TRBV18 to TRBJ2-1; 9 nucleotides align to TRBD1. The germline gives CDR1 KGHSH, CDR2 LQKENI. Trimming cost V 3 bases and J 3 bases; bases outside gene matches: 3. The CDR3 runs to 15 residues. The CDR3 is CASSPTGGVYNEQFF. The CDR3 coding sequence is TGTGCCAGCTCACCTACAGGGGGCGTCTACAATGAGCAGTTCTTC.

This clone was observed a few times. The chain employs TRBV7-2 and TRBJ1-2, with D tentatively TRBD1 (5 bases). Trimming pared 4 bases from V and 7 bases from J, leaving 16 bases between. Germline assignment: CDR1 SGHTA and CDR2 FQGNSA. CDR3 length: 14 residues. CDR3 DNA: TGTGCCAGCAGCTCCGGCGGGGGTTTCGGTGGCTACACCTTC. It is translated as CASSSGGGFGGYTF.

This CDR3 is CASSLGPGAEAFF. In nucleotides, the CDR3 is TGTGCCAGCAGCTTGGGTCCAGGGGCTGAAGCTTTCTTT. This chain uses TRBV5-6 with TRBJ1-1, with a possible D match to TRBD1 (6 bases). CDR1 is SGHDT and CDR2 is YYEEEE in the germline V gene. CDR3 length: 13 residues. V shed 0 bases and J shed 6 bases, with 9 bases lying between them.

The chain recombines TRBV29-1 with TRBJ2-2; no clear D. The CDR3 consists of 12 residues. Trimming took off 5 bases at V and 1 base at J, with 5 bases between the two ends. Germline lookup yields CDR1 SQVTM and CDR2 ANQGSEA. The CDR3 bases are TGCAGCGTTTCAGTGAACACCGGGGAGCTGTTTTTT. Its protein is CSVSVNTGELFF.

This clone occurred once. This chain links TRBV9 with TRBJ2-5; perhaps TRBD1 as D (6 bases). Germline assignment: CDR1 SGDLS and CDR2 YYNGEE. The V end lost 2 bases, the J end lost 2 bases, and 10 bases lay between the germline ends. The CDR3 has 14 amino acids. CDR3 loop: CASSVGTQQETQYF. The CDR3 DNA sequence: TGTGCCAGCAGCGTCGGGACACAACAAGAGACCCAGTACTTC.

V gene TRBV28 combines with J gene TRBJ2-3; D is perhaps TRBD1 (6 bases). The V gene lost 3 bases and the J gene lost 1 base, with 20 bases spanning the gap. The germline V gene encodes CDR1 MDHEN and CDR2 SYDVKM. This CDR3 region has 18 residues. CDR3 bases: TGTGCCAGCAGTTTCTCAGGGGCGTGGGACGGGGGCACAGATACGCAGTATTTT. Translation: CASSFSGAWDGGTDTQYF.

CDR3 DNA sequence: TGTGCCAGCAGTGTCCCGGGACAGGGGGCTAGAGGGGAAAAACTGTTTTTT. Its protein is CASSVPGQGARGEKLFF. The chain links TRBV25-1 to TRBJ1-4; TRBD1 matches 12 bases. The CDR3 covers 17 residues. V trimming: 4 bases; J trimming: 8 bases; junction bases outside the gene matches: 11. Germline lookup yields CDR1 MGHDK and CDR2 SYGVNS.

The V call is TRBV4-2, the J call TRBJ2-3, with TRBD2 matching over 8 bases. Germline V CDR1 and CDR2: LGHNA, YNFKEQ. CDR3 length: 17 amino acids. The V gene end was trimmed by 4 bases and the J gene end by 0 bases; junction bases not matched to a gene: 9. The CDR3 region has the DNA TGTGCCAGCAGCCCTACGGCGGGGGGATCGAGCACAGATACGCAGTATTTT. Amino acids: CASSPTAGGSSTDTQYF.

The chain uses TRBV28 and TRBJ2-3, with 8 bases that match TRBD1. This CDR3 comprises 15 residues. CDR1 is MDHEN and CDR2 is SYDVKM in the germline V gene. V dropped 0 bases and J dropped 13; count of bases not matched to a gene: 12. This chain's CDR3 is CASSLWGQEILSEYF. The CDR3 bases are TGTGCCAGCAGTTTATGGGGACAGGAGATACTATCTGAGTATTTT. Using reference TRBV28 and TRBJ2-3 for the parts outside the CDR3, the full variable domain is DVKVTQSSRYLVKRTGEKVFLECVQDMDHENMFWYRQDPGLGLRLIYFSYDVKMKEKGDIPEGYSVSREKKERFSLILESASTNQTSMYLCASSLWGQEILSEYFGPGTRLTVL.

The chain uses TRBV6-5 and TRBJ2-3, with 12 bases that match TRBD2. The CDR3 loop spans 15 amino acids. Looked up from germline, CDR1 is MNHEY and CDR2 is SVGAGI. V lost 5 bases to trimming and J lost 3 bases; unmatched junction nucleotides: 3. The CDR3 loop is CASSGLAGKTDTQYF. DNA of the CDR3: TGTGCCAGCAGTGGACTAGCGGGGAAAACAGATACGCAGTATTTT.

This rearrangement joins TRBV4-2 to TRBJ1-1; 8 bases line up with TRBD1. V was pared by 5 bases and J by 1 base, with 3 bases of the junction left unmatched. Germline loops: CDR1 LGHNA, CDR2 YNFKEQ. This CDR3 is built from 14 residues. CDR3: CASSSGTGNTEAFF. For the CDR3, the DNA is TGTGCCAGCAGCTCCGGGACAGGGAACACTGAAGCTTTCTTT.

This clone was seen only once. The gene calls are TRBV6-5 and TRBJ2-7; either TRBD1 or TRBD2 may fit D (5 bases each). The CDR3 is 13 amino acids. Germline CDR1 and CDR2: MNHEY and SVGAGI. Trimming took 1 base from V and 7 from J, leaving 11 bases between them. The chain's CDR3 is CASSYLGVGEQYF. In DNA form, the CDR3 reads TGTGCCAGCAGTTACTTGGGGGTGGGGGAGCAGTACTTC.

This clone was recorded only once. V gene TRBV6-4 combines with J gene TRBJ1-2, with D perhaps TRBD1 (5 bases). Germline V CDR1 and CDR2: MRHNA, SNTAGT. This CDR3 is built from 14 residues. V lost 4 bases to trimming and J lost 9 bases, with 18 bases between them. CDR3 bases: TGTGCCAGCAGTGCTGGGGCCGGTGGCAGAAGCTACACCTTC. As protein: CASSAGAGGRSYTF.

The chain recombines TRBV6-1 with TRBJ2-3; D is undetermined. The CDR3 spans 10 residues. V lost 5 bases and J 14 bases, leaving 11 bases between the germline ends. Germline V gene sequence: CDR1 MNHNS, CDR2 SASEGT. DNA for the CDR3: TGTGCCAGCAGTCGAGACATGCGGTATTTT. As protein: CASSRDMRYF.

This clone was seen a few times. This chain uses TRBV11-2 with TRBJ1-2, with TRBD1 as a possible D gene (6 bases). V lost 0 bases to trimming and J lost 4 bases, with 6 bases between them. Germline V gene data show CDR1 as SGHAT and CDR2 as FQNNGV. The CDR3 runs to 13 residues. CDR3 nucleotides: TGTGCCAGCAGCTTAGACAGGGGCTATGGCTACACCTTC. Translated, it gives CASSLDRGYGYTF.

Only a few counts were recorded for this clone. The V call is TRBV5-1, the J call TRBJ1-3, with no clear D. V dropped 0 bases and J dropped 4 bases, with 5 bases sitting between them. This CDR3 spans 13 amino acids. CDR1 SGHRS and CDR2 YFSETQ come from the germline V gene. In DNA form, the CDR3 reads TGCGCCAGCAGCTTGGACGGCGGAAACACCATATATTTT. Translated: CASSLDGGNTIYF.

J is TRBJ2-2 and V is TRBV19; a possible D gene is TRBD1 (6 bases). V lost 5 bases, J lost 2 bases, and 15 bases lay in between. The CDR3 covers 16 residues. Germline V lookup: CDR1 LNHDA, CDR2 SQIVND (reference sequence). The DNA for the CDR3 is TGTGCCAGTAGTGCAGAAGACAGGTTAAACACCGGGGAGCTGTTTTTT. The encoded protein is CASSAEDRLNTGELFF. The whole variable domain, remainder taken from reference TRBV19 and TRBJ2-2, is DGGITQSPKYLFRKEGQNVTLSCEQNLNHDAMYWYRQDPGQGLRLIYYSQIVNDFQKGDIAEGYSVSREKKESFPLTVTSAQKNPTAFYLCASSAEDRLNTGELFFGEGSRLTVL.

V is TRBV5-1 and J is TRBJ2-1; 8 bases fit TRBD2. The CDR3 length is 13 residues. CDR1 is SGHRS and CDR2 is YFSETQ in the germline V gene. V trimming: 7 bases; J trimming: 10 bases; junction bases outside the gene matches: 10. This CDR3 is CASVPQGGGEQFF. The CDR3 DNA reads TGCGCCAGCGTACCACAGGGCGGGGGGGAGCAGTTCTTC.

The genes are TRBV6-6 and TRBJ1-4; D may be TRBD1 (5 bases). CDR3 length equals 15 residues. Trimming took 5 bases from V and 7 from J, leaving 17 bases between them. CDR1 and CDR2 (germline): MNHNY, SVGAGI (reference sequence). CDR3 loop: CASSPTVLFGEKLFF. DNA of the CDR3: TGTGCCAGCAGTCCGACAGTCCTATTTGGTGAAAAACTGTTTTTT.